The subject of this entry is one T cell receptor beta chain. This clone's antigen is unknown. Per-nucleotide qualities are absent, and no much larger clonotype sits a single base away. The data belong to a study of shared clonotypes between healthy human individuals (dated by TCRdb to 2018 to 2020). In the study overall: The cohort included a few men and a couple of women between 18 and 49 years of age. To estimate repertoire size and how much clonotype sharing occurs between individuals, the study deeply sequenced the blood TCR repertoires of 4 to 6 healthy adults. Different laboratories and diverse techniques were used to prepare libraries and sequence TCR repertoires, to increase sequencing depth and limit assay-specific biases. Each donor's leukapheresis produced roughly between roughly 0.9 and 8.9 billion PBMCs.

Healthy HIV-negative adults with no recently reported acute infections or vaccinations were included as donors. All donors were Caucasian adults living in Nashville, Tennessee, USA. For unsorted samples, tens of millions of PBMCs were counted, and genomic DNA was extracted using the QIAamp DNA Blood Mini kit. Blood was obtained by leukapheresis, after which PBMCs were separated by Ficoll-Histopaque density gradient centrifugation and cryopreserved in liquid nitrogen vapor phase. The CDR3 has 11 amino acids, counting the end cysteine and phenylalanine. Here the CDR3 DNA is all that survives: 33 bases in frame from base 1. CDR1 SQVTM and CDR2 ANQGSEA were looked up in the germline V gene. V and J lose 6 bases and 2 bases, and a span of 7 bases separates them. The full study reports these points: Pairwise subsampling indicated that sequencing depth was expected to affect the degree of clonotype sharing among donors. Sampling was restricted to blood, and TCR repertoires in tissue are likely to differ from TCR repertoires in blood. The genetic and exposure-history diversity represented was limited by the small number of donors.

Using the deep immunoSEQ assay, TCR CDR3 regions were amplified from genomic DNA by multiplex PCR. Extracted genomic DNA from each cell subset was spread evenly across all wells of several immunoSEQ 96-well plates, with each plate serving as a replicate. For unsorted PBMC, approximately 300 ng of genomic DNA, equivalent to approximately 28,000 T cell genomes, went into each replicate PCR. Unsorted PBMC genomic DNA was sequenced across ten immunoSEQ deep assay plates. Purified libraries were quantified with a Qubit 3.0 fluorometer, sized on a Bioanalyzer 2100, and re-quantified with the KAPA Library Quantification kit. Every immunoSEQ 96-well plate was sequenced on a separate single-read 150-cycle Illumina NextSeq 550 flow cell. Per the authors' processing: Because only junctional sequences without quality scores were contained in the immunoSEQ output, filtering matching that applied to full-length reads could not be performed. To assign V/J genes and CDR3, sequences were annotated against IMGT germline references using PyIR, a Python wrapper for IgBLAST v1.9. Reads were removed for weak V/J assignments (E-value above 1e-6), missing CDR3, stop codons, out-of-frame junctions, or ambiguous translated residues. A V3J clonotype was defined by an identical inferred V gene, J gene, and CDR3 amino acid sequence. Percentage overlap between repertoires was calculated by dividing the number of shared unique clonotypes by the size of the smaller repertoire. RTK rarefaction, the Chao1 estimator, and Recon v2.1 estimates of unobserved clonotypes were used to assess repertoire richness. Entries here come from immuneACCESS through TCRdb and include only in-frame sequences with V and J called. Some clones fail to appear in such tables; in the studies checked, an unresolved V gene covers under half of the shortfall, and the cause of the remainder is unknown. The V and J calls and the clone size are those of that table, but D and trimming were determined from the DNA. The table for this sample lists hundreds of thousands of clones; roughly 77% of them were counted only once. The top ten clones comprise under 15% of the sample.

This TCR derives from a woman aged 40-49 years in good health. Some clones in this sample may be carry-over from other donors' samples. Sequencing input: PBMCs. The chain was built from TRBV29-1 and TRBJ1-2, with the D gene too uncertain to name. The nucleotides are TGCAGCGTGGAGATAAACTATGGCTACACCTTC. Its product reads: CSVEINYGYTF.